Below, 25 T cell receptor beta chains from the same sample are listed, as sequenced in a study of blood T cells in healthy people across ages. Combining a sample-barcoded 5' primer with a J-beta primer mix, a second PCR ran for roughly 7 to 11 cycles. Each CDR3 protein gets one entry after TCRdb re-called the 5' RACE reads with MiXCR. The sample shows 710,000 or so distinct CDR3 sequences, 22% of them seen only once. The source material was blood. The receptors were sampled from a man aged 65 to 85 in good health.

The V and J genes are TRBV20-1 and TRBJ2-4; 8 bases fit TRBD2. Germline V gene data show CDR1 as DFQATT and CDR2 as SNEGSKA (reference sequence). J was trimmed by 9 bases and V by 0 bases; bases with no gene match: 10. The CDR3 has 15 amino acids. CDR3 nucleotides: TGCAGTGCTAGAGACCGGACTAGCTATGGTGGCATTCAGTACTTC. This sequence encodes CSARDRTSYGGIQYF.

The V gene is TRBV3-1, the J gene TRBJ1-5; the match to TRBD1 covers 7 bases. The CDR3 consists of 15 residues. Germline V gene data show CDR1 as LGHDT and CDR2 as YNNKEL (reference sequence). V gave up 1 base and J gave up 3 bases; unmatched junction bases: 3. In DNA, the CDR3 is TGTGCCAGCAGCCAAGGGGACAGCCTCAATCAGCCCCAGCATTTT. It translates to CASSQGDSLNQPQHF.

This clonotype came up a few times. This chain joins TRBV5-1 and TRBJ1-1; 9 bases align to TRBD1. In germline, CDR1 is SGHRS, CDR2 YFSETQ. The CDR3 is 18 residues long. V shed 3 bases and J 2 bases; nucleotides not matched to a gene: 14. CDR3 region: CASSWGTIPGQGNTEAFF. The CDR3 DNA follows: TGCGCCAGCAGCTGGGGAACAATCCCGGGACAGGGAAACACTGAAGCTTTCTTT.

This clonotype has a handful of counts. The chain employs TRBV12-3 or TRBV12-4 and TRBJ2-6; D gene ambiguous. V was clipped by 4 bases and J by 0 bases, with 7 bases between them. The CDR3 has 15 residues. The CDR3 reads CASSYRISGANVLTF. For the CDR3, the DNA is TGTGCCAGCAGTTATCGGATCTCTGGGGCCAACGTCCTGACTTTC.

This clonotype appeared a few times. The CDR3 region has the DNA TGTGCCAGCAGCTTAGGTAGCGGGAGTACGAATGAGCAGTTCTTC. Amino acids: CASSLGSGSTNEQFF. This rearrangement joins TRBV7-2 to TRBJ2-1; 9 nucleotides line up with TRBD2. The CDR3 loop spans 15 amino acids. The V gene's germline CDR1 is SGHTA and CDR2 FQGNSA. V was pared by 1 base and J by 7 bases, with 5 bases of the junction left unmatched.

The V and J genes are TRBV30 and TRBJ2-5; 13 nucleotides align to TRBD2. Unmatched junction bases numbered 9, after V lost 0 bases and J lost 5 bases. This CDR3 spans 17 amino acids. Germline lookup yields CDR1 GTSNPN and CDR2 SVGIG (reference sequence). As DNA, the CDR3 is TGTGCCTGGAGTGTCCTCCGGACTAGCGGGGGAGGCGAGACCCAGTACTTC. This gives the protein CAWSVLRTSGGGETQYF. Based on the CDR3 plus reference TRBV30 and TRBJ2-5, the full variable domain is SQTIHQWPATLVQPVGSPLSLECTVEGTSNPNLYWYRQAAGRGLQLLFYSVGIGQISSEVPQNLSASRPQDRQFILSSKKLLLSDSGFYLCAWSVLRTSGGGETQYFGPGTRLLVL.

The chain uses TRBV20-1 and TRBJ1-2, with D possibly being TRBD1 (6 bases). This CDR3 has 11 residues. The germline V and J ends were trimmed by 5 bases and 7 bases, with 11 bases remaining between them. The V gene's germline CDR1 is DFQATT and CDR2 SNEGSKA (reference sequence). The CDR3 sequence: CSAGRDIGYTF. The CDR3 nucleotides are TGCAGTGCTGGTAGGGACATTGGCTACACCTTC.

The gene calls are TRBV27 and TRBJ2-6, with 7 bases that match TRBD1. V was clipped by 2 bases and J by 2 bases; unmatched bases: 3. The CDR3 contains 16 residues. Germline CDR1 and CDR2: MNHEY and SMNVEV (reference sequence). In DNA, the CDR3 is TGTGCCAGCAGTTTAAGGACAGGAGCTGGGGCCAACGTCCTGACTTTC. Translating it yields CASSLRTGAGANVLTF. Complete variable domain (other parts from reference TRBV27 and TRBJ2-6): EAQVTQNPRYLITVTGKKLTVTCSQNMNHEYMSWYRQDPGLGLRQIYYSMNVEVTDKGDVPEGYKVSRKEKRNFPLILESPSPNQTSLYFCASSLRTGAGANVLTFGAGSRLTVL.

Only a few counts were recorded for this clonotype. The rearrangement joins TRBV4-1 to TRBJ2-1; 7 bases are shared with TRBD2. V trimming: 4 bases; J trimming: 5 bases; junction bases outside the gene matches: 14. The CDR3 has 17 residues. CDR1 is MGHRA and CDR2 is YSYEKL in the germline V gene. The CDR3 reads CASSRGAGFREDNEQFF. The CDR3 DNA sequence: TGCGCCAGCAGCCGAGGAGCGGGGTTTAGGGAGGACAATGAGCAGTTCTTC.

This clonotype was recorded a few times. V and J are TRBV11-2 and TRBJ2-1; 12 bases line up with TRBD2. The germline V gene has CDR1 SGHAT and CDR2 FQNNGV. With 2 bases clipped from V and 4 bases from J, the junction kept 6 bases outside the gene matches. The CDR3 runs to 17 residues. In DNA, the CDR3 is TGTGCCAGCAGCTTAACACTAGCGGGGGGCCAATACAATGAGCAGTTCTTC. Protein sequence: CASSLTLAGGQYNEQFF.

This clonotype was detected ten times or more. The CDR3 loop reads CASSGTGGLRVEQFF. CDR3 bases: TGCGCCAGCAGCGGTACCGGAGGGCTCAGAGTTGAGCAGTTCTTC. The chain joins TRBV5-1 to TRBJ2-1; maybe TRBD2 (6 bases). V dropped 4 bases and J dropped 9 bases, with 20 bases sitting between them. This CDR3 comprises 15 residues. Per germline, CDR1 SGHRS and CDR2 YFSETQ.

V is TRBV7-2 and J is TRBJ2-1; 7 bases are a match to TRBD2. The CDR3 totals 17 residues. With V trimmed by 1 base and J by 4 bases, 10 bases remained unmatched. The V gene's germline CDR1 is SGHTA and CDR2 FQGNSA. CDR3 DNA: TGTGCCAGCAGCTTAGTGCTAGCGGAGGTGGGGTACAATGAGCAGTTCTTC. Its translation: CASSLVLAEVGYNEQFF.

This clonotype was seen more than once but under ten times. The chain combines TRBV6-6 with TRBJ2-3; D is uncertain. The CDR3 consists of 14 residues. Trimming took 5 bases from V and 2 from J, leaving 11 bases between them. Germline CDR1 MNHNY, CDR2 SVGAGI (reference sequence). CDR3 coding DNA: TGTGCCAGCAGTCTCCTGGACGACACAGATACGCAGTATTTT. Its protein product is CASSLLDDTDTQYF.

This clonotype was seen only a few times. This CDR3 reads CASSESRQEETQYF. The CDR3 nucleotides are TGTGCCAGCAGTGAGTCTAGGCAGGAAGAGACCCAGTACTTC. The chain couples TRBV2 to TRBJ2-5; no firm D call. Germline assignment: CDR1 SNHLY and CDR2 FYNNEI. CDR3 length: 14 residues. V was shortened by 3 bases and J by 3 bases, with 11 bases between the two germline ends.

This chain connects TRBV20-1 to TRBJ1-1, with D perhaps TRBD1 (5 bases). The V end was cut by 0 bases, the J end by 5 bases, with 13 bases between. This CDR3 is 14 amino acids long. Germline assignment: CDR1 DFQATT and CDR2 SNEGSKA (reference sequence). The CDR3 sequence: CSAREWGGRTEAFF. The CDR3 DNA reads as TGCAGTGCTAGAGAATGGGGGGGACGGACTGAAGCTTTCTTT.

This chain uses TRBV20-1 with TRBJ2-3; 7 bases fit TRBD2. Germline CDR1 and CDR2: DFQATT and SNEGSKA (reference sequence). The J segment lost 0 bases and the V segment lost 5 bases, leaving 8 bases of the junction unmatched. This CDR3 spans 15 amino acids. The CDR3, as DNA: TGCAGTGCTCCCCTTAGCGGGCCTAGCACAGATACGCAGTATTTT. Translation gives CSAPLSGPSTDTQYF.

This clonotype came up a few times. V gene TRBV9 combines with J gene TRBJ2-5, with 14 positions matching TRBD2. The J call may be faulty, since TRBJ2-7 better matches the DNA end. Looked up from germline, CDR1 is SGDLS and CDR2 is YYNGEE. The CDR3 has 15 residues. Written as DNA, the CDR3 is TGTGCCAGCAGCGGAGGACTAGCGGGGGGCTACGAGCAGTACTTC. Amino acid sequence: CASSGGLAGGYEQYF.

The chain uses TRBV5-6 and TRBJ1-1, with D possibly matching TRBD1 (5 bases). V was cut by 4 bases and J by 1 base, with 14 bases left in between. Germline V gene lookup returns CDR1 SGHDT and CDR2 YYEEEE. The CDR3 extends over 15 amino acids. CDR3 DNA: TGTGCCAGCAGCGCCCCGACAGTCGGGAACACTGAAGCTTTCTTT. Amino acid sequence: CASSAPTVGNTEAFF.

This clonotype was counted ten times or more. The V call is TRBV29-1, the J call TRBJ2-1; the match to TRBD2 covers 7 bases. Germline loops: CDR1 SQVTM, CDR2 ANQGSEA. This CDR3 region has 14 residues. The junction had 7 bases not matched to a gene; V was cut back by 6 bases and J by 2 bases. The CDR3 nucleotides read TGCAGCGTCACCCAGACTAGCACCTACAATGAGCAGTTCTTC. It is translated as CSVTQTSTYNEQFF.

In its sample, this clonotype was seen a few times. V gene TRBV28 combines with J gene TRBJ2-3; D uncertain. V dropped 0 bases and J dropped 0 bases, with 7 bases sitting between them. The length of the CDR3 is 15 residues. Germline-derived CDR1 and CDR2 are MDHEN and SYDVKM. The CDR3 DNA is TGTGCCAGCAGTTTATGGTCGTCTAGCACAGATACGCAGTATTTT. Protein product: CASSLWSSSTDTQYF. Full variable domain (remainder filled in from reference TRBV28 and TRBJ2-3): DVKVTQSSRYLVKRTGEKVFLECVQDMDHENMFWYRQDPGLGLRLIYFSYDVKMKEKGDIPEGYSVSREKKERFSLILESASTNQTSMYLCASSLWSSSTDTQYFGPGTRLTVL.

This chain links TRBV12-3 or TRBV12-4 with TRBJ2-3; 15 bases line up with TRBD2. V was pared by 5 bases and J by 3 bases, with 3 bases of the junction left unmatched. This CDR3 has 16 amino acids. The CDR3 sequence is CASSPGTSGRTDTQYF. CDR3 DNA sequence: TGTGCCAGCAGTCCCGGGACTAGCGGGAGGACAGATACGCAGTATTTT.

The chain is built from TRBV19 and TRBJ1-4; D is unclear. Per the germline V gene, CDR1 is LNHDA and CDR2 is SQIVND (reference sequence). The CDR3 runs to 14 residues. The V end was cut by 2 bases, the J end by 5 bases, with 9 bases between. CDR3 region: CASSIRQENEKLFF. Here the CDR3 DNA reads TGTGCCAGTAGTATAAGGCAGGAGAATGAAAAACTGTTTTTT. The whole variable domain, remainder taken from reference TRBV19 and TRBJ1-4, is DGGITQSPKYLFRKEGQNVTLSCEQNLNHDAMYWYRQDPGQGLRLIYYSQIVNDFQKGDIAEGYSVSREKKESFPLTVTSAQKNPTAFYLCASSIRQENEKLFFGSGTQLSVL.

V gene TRBV6-2 or TRBV6-3 combines with J gene TRBJ2-1; D may be TRBD1 (6 bases). The CDR3 contains 18 residues. Germline V gives CDR1 MNHEY, CDR2 SVGEGT. The V end was cut by 2 bases, the J end by 0 bases, with 17 bases between. CDR3 coding DNA: TGTGCCAGCAGTTACCCCTGGTGGGGGCCCAGCTCCTACAATGAGCAGTTCTTC. Protein sequence: CASSYPWWGPSSYNEQFF.

The chain joins TRBV7-8 to TRBJ2-3; D uncertain. The germline V gene has CDR1 SGHVS and CDR2 FQNEAQ. The ends were cut back, 6 bases at V and 7 bases at J, with 17 bases in the middle. This CDR3 spans 14 amino acids. This CDR3 reads CASSYFIQPHTQYF. CDR3 bases: TGTGCCAGCAGTTATTTTATACAGCCGCATACGCAGTATTTT.

In this sample, this clonotype turned up many times. This rearrangement joins TRBV7-9 to TRBJ1-6; tentatively, D is TRBD1 (5 bases). This CDR3 has 14 residues. V was trimmed by 1 base and J by 7 bases, leaving 8 bases between them. CDR1 is SEHNR and CDR2 is FQNEAQ in the germline V gene (reference sequence). The CDR3 protein is CASSLGGGNSPLHF. CDR3 sequence (DNA): TGTGCCAGCAGCTTAGGGGGGGGAAATTCACCCCTCCACTTT. The full variable domain, with the rest looked up from reference TRBV7-9 and TRBJ1-6, is DTGVSQNPRHKITKRGQNVTFRCDPISEHNRLYWYRQTLGQGPEFLTYFQNEAQLEKSRLLSDRFSAERPKGSFSTLEIQRTEQGDSAMYLCASSLGGGNSPLHFGNGTRLTVT.